This T cell receptor (beta chain) was retrieved from a study of identical twins. This clonotype was observed at least ten times. TCRdb called the 5' RACE reads again in MiXCR, with one record for every CDR3 protein. The sample holds hundreds of thousands of distinct CDR3 sequences; roughly 8% are singletons and the top ten take 0.8% to 1%. The same data also contributed to another study, on yellow fever vaccine responses in identical twins.

Sequenced material: PBMCs. The receptor was derived from a woman in her late teens or twenties in good health.

This chain's CDR3 is CSARRQTGQPQHF. CDR3 sequence (DNA): TGCAGTGCTAGAAGGCAGACGGGGCAGCCCCAGCATTTT. J is TRBJ1-5 and V is TRBV20-1, with D hard to call. V lost 2 bases and J 7 bases, leaving 12 bases between the germline ends. Germline CDR1 reads DFQATT; CDR2 reads SNEGSKA (reference sequence). This CDR3 has 13 amino acids.